This T cell receptor (beta chain) was documented in a study of identical twins. MiXCR was run by TCRdb on the 5' RACE reads, yielding one entry per CDR3 protein. Of fewer than 800,000 distinct CDR3 sequences listed, about 7% are singletons. V shed 2 bases and J shed 6 bases, with 15 bases lying between them. The CDR3 extends over 14 amino acids. Germline CDR1 reads SGHRS; CDR2 reads YFSETQ. Another study also made use of these data, one on yellow fever vaccine responses in identical twins.

Sequences were obtained from PBMCs. The chain recombines TRBV5-1 with TRBJ2-7; D unresolved. This clonotype was sampled from a woman under 30 in good health. CDR3: CASSFGLTPGEQYF. The CDR3 DNA follows: TGCGCCAGCAGCTTTGGCCTAACCCCCGGCGAGCAGTACTTC.